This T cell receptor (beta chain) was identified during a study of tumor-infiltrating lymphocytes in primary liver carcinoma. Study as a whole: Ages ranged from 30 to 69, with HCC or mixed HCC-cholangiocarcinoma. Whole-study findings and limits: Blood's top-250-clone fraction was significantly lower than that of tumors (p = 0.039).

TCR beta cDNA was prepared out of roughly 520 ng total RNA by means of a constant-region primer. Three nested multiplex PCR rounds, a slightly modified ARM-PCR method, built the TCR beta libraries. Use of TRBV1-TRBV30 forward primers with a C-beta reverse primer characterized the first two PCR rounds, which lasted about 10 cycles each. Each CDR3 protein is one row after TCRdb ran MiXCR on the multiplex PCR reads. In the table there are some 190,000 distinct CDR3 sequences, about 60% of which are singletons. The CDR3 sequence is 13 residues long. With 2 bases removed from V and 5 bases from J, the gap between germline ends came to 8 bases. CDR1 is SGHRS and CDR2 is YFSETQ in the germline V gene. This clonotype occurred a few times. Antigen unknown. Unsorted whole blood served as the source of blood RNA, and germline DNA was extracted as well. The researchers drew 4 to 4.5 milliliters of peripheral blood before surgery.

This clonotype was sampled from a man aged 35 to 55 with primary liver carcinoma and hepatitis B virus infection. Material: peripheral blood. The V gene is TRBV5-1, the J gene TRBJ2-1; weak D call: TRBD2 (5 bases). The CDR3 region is CASSLLGNNEQFF. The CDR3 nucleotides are TGCGCCAGCAGCTTACTAGGGAACAATGAGCAGTTCTTC.